Below are 11 T cell receptor beta chains sequenced from a single sample in a study of CD8 T cells in ankylosing spondylitis. Regarding the study as a whole: Ankylosing spondylitis blood appeared to be characterized by a TCR beta motif of about eight highly homologous variants.

Their cognate antigens are unknown. One entry per CDR3 protein results from TCRdb running MiXCR on the 5' RACE reads. The data show around 490,000 distinct CDR3 sequences, approximately 5% seen once. The specimen was blood, either unsorted or a sorted T cell fraction (not recorded which). The receptor source for this set is a male donor with ankylosing spondylitis.

The chain links TRBV4-3 to TRBJ2-7; D might be TRBD2 (6 bases). Germline V CDR1 and CDR2: LGHNA, YSLEER. Trimming took 0 bases from V and 2 from J, leaving 14 bases between them. This CDR3 contains 16 residues. The CDR3 here is CASSQDLGGMAYEQYF. The CDR3 bases are TGCGCCAGCAGCCAAGATCTGGGGGGTATGGCCTACGAGCAGTACTTC.

This clonotype was counted many times. The CDR3, as DNA: TGCAGCGTCGGTACAGGGGGGGCAAACACCGGGGAGCTGTTTTTT. It codes for CSVGTGGANTGELFF. The rearrangement links TRBV29-1 to TRBJ2-2, with D tentatively TRBD1 (8 bases). This CDR3 is 15 amino acids long. Germline CDR1 is SQVTM and CDR2 is ANQGSEA. Trimming pared 6 bases from V and 2 bases from J, leaving 16 bases between.

This clonotype was recorded many times. V gene TRBV27 combines with J gene TRBJ1-6; D remains unclear. Germline values: CDR1 MNHEY, CDR2 SMNVEV (reference sequence). The CDR3 length is 12 residues. The V and J ends lost 3 bases and 12 bases respectively, with 9 bases between them. Written as DNA, the CDR3 is TGTGCCAGCAGTTTGGCCGAGGGACCCCTCCACTTT. This translates into CASSLAEGPLHF.

This clonotype was detected many times. The chain has TRBV12-3 or TRBV12-4 and TRBJ1-3; possible D gene TRBD1, 5 bases. The CDR3 is 15 residues long. V was pared by 4 bases and J by 5 bases, with 15 bases between. In DNA, the CDR3 is TGTGCCAGCAGTTCCCCCGGGGACGTGAGAAACACCATATATTTT. It is translated as CASSSPGDVRNTIYF.

This clonotype was observed many times. CDR3 bases: TGCGCCAGCAGCCGGGCCTCCCGGAACACTGAAGCTTTCTTT. Amino acids: CASSRASRNTEAFF. The chain combines TRBV4-1 with TRBJ1-1; D is uncertain. The CDR3 spans 14 residues. Trimming left V 4 bases short and J 1 base short, with 10 bases between. CDR1 is MGHRA and CDR2 is YSYEKL in the germline V gene.

There are many counts of this clonotype. J is TRBJ2-7 and V is TRBV20-1; D is undetermined. Trimming took 5 bases from V and 1 from J, leaving 6 bases between them. CDR3 length equals 11 residues. The germline CDR1 and CDR2 sequences are DFQATT and SNEGSKA (reference sequence). The CDR3 here is CSALGSYEQYF. The CDR3 bases are TGCAGTGCTCTTGGGTCCTACGAGCAGTACTTC.

This clonotype was picked up many times. The chain employs TRBV12-3 or TRBV12-4 and TRBJ1-2, with TRBD1 matching 9 bases. CDR3 size: 16 residues. Trimming cost V 6 bases and J 3 bases; bases outside gene matches: 11. For the CDR3, the DNA is TGTGCCAGCAGCGGAGGGACAGGGTCTCCAGACTATGGCTACACCTTC. Encoded protein: CASSGGTGSPDYGYTF.

This clonotype was seen many times. The chain joins TRBV25-1 to TRBJ2-2; 15 bases align to TRBD2. Germline values: CDR1 MGHDK, CDR2 SYGVNS. The V gene end was trimmed by 10 bases and the J gene end by 5 bases; junction bases not matched to a gene: 2. This CDR3 is 14 amino acids long. The CDR3 spells CATGLAGGTGELFF. CDR3 coding DNA: TGTGCCACGGGACTAGCGGGAGGTACCGGGGAGCTGTTTTTT.

This clonotype has at least ten counts. The chain has TRBV9 and TRBJ2-6; possibly TRBD1 or TRBD2 for D (7 bases each). Germline-derived CDR1 and CDR2 are SGDLS and YYNGEE. Trimming stripped 0 bases from V and 0 bases from J, with 19 bases between. The CDR3 is 20 residues long. The CDR3 sequence: CASSVGGQERGYSGANVLTF. The CDR3, as DNA: TGTGCCAGCAGCGTAGGAGGACAGGAGCGGGGATACTCTGGGGCCAACGTCCTGACTTTC.

Ten or more counts support this clonotype. This likely comes from a read error, as the CDR3 has no conserved phenylalanine or tryptophan at its end. No DNA is shown, since the ends of the CDR3 on it are uncertain; the CDR3 is the one TCRdb lists. The chain carries TRBV6-6 and TRBJ2-1. The CDR3 is 11 residues long, counting both termini. Germline V gives CDR1 MNHNY, CDR2 SVGAGI (reference sequence). CDR3 loop: CASSYSGHEIY.

This clonotype showed up many times. The chain combines TRBV27 with TRBJ1-2, with 8 bases lining up with TRBD1. V lost 6 bases, J lost 7 bases, and 13 bases stayed unmatched. Germline lookup yields CDR1 MNHEY and CDR2 SMNVEV (reference sequence). This CDR3 is 15 amino acids long. The CDR3 nucleotides read TGTGCCAGCAGCCCTCTTGGACAGGGAGGACTTGGCTACACCTTC. The encoded protein is CASSPLGQGGLGYTF.